These 18 T cell receptor beta chains were sequenced from one sample in a study. TCRdb reanalysed the RT-PCR reads using MiXCR and keeps one entry per CDR3 protein. The sample carries about 680,000 distinct CDR3 sequences, approximately 15% recorded once. The sequenced sample was memory CD4+ T cells from blood. The source is a female donor in good health, serving as a healthy control.

The chain uses TRBV6-2 or TRBV6-3 and TRBJ2-1, with D possibly called TRBD1 or TRBD2 (6 bases each). V shed 8 bases and J shed 9 bases, with 17 bases lying between them. CDR1 is MNHEY and CDR2 is SVGEGT in the germline V gene. The CDR3 has 13 amino acids. CDR3 in amino acids: CASSLPGAGEQFF. The CDR3 DNA reads as TGTGCCAGCTCCCTTCCGGGGGCGGGTGAGCAGTTCTTC.

J is TRBJ2-7 and V is TRBV28; 9 bases align to TRBD2. Germline V lookup: CDR1 MDHEN, CDR2 SYDVKM. This CDR3 is built from 16 residues. The J segment lost 3 bases and the V segment lost 9 bases, leaving 15 bases of the junction unmatched. CDR3 in DNA: TGTGCCAGTTTGGGGGCTAGCGGGACCCCCCTCTACGAGCAGTACTTC. This codes for CASLGASGTPLYEQYF.

This clonotype was recorded at least ten times. The genes are TRBV27 and TRBJ2-7, with D perhaps being TRBD1 or TRBD2 (5 bases each). The V end was cut by 4 bases, the J end by 6 bases, with 10 bases between. CDR1 MNHEY and CDR2 SMNVEV come from the germline V gene (reference sequence). The CDR3 has 12 amino acids. The CDR3 region is CASSYGTGEQYF. The CDR3 DNA reads TGTGCCAGCAGTTATGGGACCGGCGAGCAGTACTTC.

This clonotype was seen many times. The chain carries TRBV28 and TRBJ1-2; possible D gene TRBD1, 5 bases. CDR1 MDHEN and CDR2 SYDVKM come from the germline V gene. This CDR3 comprises 12 residues. V gave up 5 bases and J gave up 8 bases, with 12 bases separating them. DNA for the CDR3: TGTGCCAGCAGTATCGACAGAGTCGGCTACACCTTC. Translation: CASSIDRVGYTF.

V gene TRBV28 combines with J gene TRBJ1-2; 8 nucleotides agree with TRBD1. This CDR3 contains 13 residues. CDR1 is MDHEN and CDR2 is SYDVKM in the germline V gene. Trimming at V came to 7 bases and at J to 5 bases, leaving 6 bases not matched to a gene. CDR3 region: CASKLQGVYGYTF. The CDR3 region has the DNA TGTGCCAGCAAGTTACAGGGGGTATATGGCTACACCTTC.

This clonotype was found many times. The chain joins TRBV6-6 to TRBJ2-1; 9 nucleotides agree with TRBD2. The V gene end was trimmed by 2 bases and the J gene end by 7 bases; junction bases not matched to a gene: 3. CDR1 is MNHNY and CDR2 is SVGAGI in the germline V gene (reference sequence). The CDR3 is 14 residues long. The CDR3 bases are TGTGCCAGCAGTTACCTAGCGGGAACTAATGAGCAGTTCTTC. This translates into CASSYLAGTNEQFF.

This clonotype was picked up one time. A read error is possible here, since a much larger clone lies one base away. This sequence joins TRBV29-1 and TRBJ2-2; D is perhaps TRBD2 (5 bases). The CDR3 covers 13 residues. The V gene's germline CDR1 is SQVTM and CDR2 ANQGSEA. The V end was cut by 8 bases, the J end by 5 bases, with 15 bases between. CDR3 coding DNA: TGCAGCTTGCAGAGGACTGCGACCGGGGAGCTGTTTTTT. Protein sequence: CSLQRTATGELFF.

This clonotype was counted ten times or more. J is TRBJ2-7 and V is TRBV5-1; 8 positions agree with TRBD1. CDR3 length: 14 residues. Germline V gene lookup returns CDR1 SGHRS and CDR2 YFSETQ. J was trimmed by 6 bases and V by 4 bases; bases with no gene match: 9. CDR3 loop: CASSDDRGSIEQYF. CDR3 sequence (DNA): TGCGCCAGCAGCGACGACAGGGGTTCCATCGAGCAGTACTTC.

At least ten counts were recorded for this clonotype. This chain uses TRBV7-2 with TRBJ2-5; D might be TRBD2 (5 bases). The CDR3 totals 13 residues. Germline V gives CDR1 SGHTA, CDR2 FQGNSA. V dropped 1 base and J dropped 5 bases, with 8 bases sitting between them. CDR3 residues: CASSLGGRETQYF. The CDR3 DNA reads TGTGCCAGCAGCTTAGGAGGGCGGGAGACCCAGTACTTC. The variable domain in full, with the rest retrieved from reference TRBV7-2 and TRBJ2-5, is GAGVSQSPSNKVTEKGKDVELRCDPISGHTALYWYRQSLGQGLEFLIYFQGNSAPDKSGLPSDRFSAERTGGSVSTLTIQRTQQEDSAVYLCASSLGGRETQYFGPGTRLLVL.

This clonotype was counted between two and nine times. The V gene is TRBV6-1, the J gene TRBJ1-5; 10 bases map to TRBD1. Germline V gene sequence: CDR1 MNHNS, CDR2 SASEGT. The CDR3 runs to 15 residues. The V gene end was trimmed by 10 bases and the J gene end by 2 bases; junction bases not matched to a gene: 8. The chain's CDR3 is CATLQGTGGNQPQHF. The CDR3 coding sequence is TGTGCCACCCTTCAGGGGACAGGGGGCAATCAGCCCCAGCATTTT.

The chain has TRBV24-1 and TRBJ2-2; the D gene is possibly TRBD1 (6 bases). This CDR3 spans 16 amino acids. With 0 bases removed from V and 1 base from J, the gap between germline ends came to 8 bases. Germline-derived CDR1 and CDR2 are KGHDR and SFDVKD. CDR3 nucleotides: TGTGCCACCAGTGATTTGACCAGGGGGAACACCGGGGAGCTGTTTTTT. This sequence encodes CATSDLTRGNTGELFF.

The chain combines TRBV5-1 with TRBJ1-1, with D possibly TRBD1 on 6 matching bases. CDR1 and CDR2 (germline): SGHRS, YFSETQ. CDR3 size: 14 residues. V was clipped by 5 bases and J by 2 bases, with 13 bases between them. DNA for the CDR3: TGCGCCAGCAGATCCGGGACAACAAACACTGAAGCTTTCTTT. Protein: CASRSGTTNTEAFF.

In this sample, this clonotype turned up a few times. For the CDR3, the DNA is TGTGCCAGCGCCGACGGAAATAGCAATCAGCCCCAGCATTTT. This encodes CASADGNSNQPQHF. The chain has TRBV12-3 or TRBV12-4 and TRBJ1-5; no clear D. CDR3 length: 14 residues. The V end lost 8 bases, the J end lost 0 bases, and 11 bases lay between the germline ends.

This clonotype has a count of ten or more. The chain combines TRBV20-1 with TRBJ1-2; 9 nucleotides line up with TRBD1. The germline gives CDR1 DFQATT, CDR2 SNEGSKA (reference sequence). Unmatched junction bases numbered 11, after V lost 3 bases and J lost 0 bases. The CDR3 is 17 amino acids. The DNA for the CDR3 is TGCAGTGCTAGCTCCCCTCCCGGGACAGGGTCTAACTATGGCTACACCTTC. This gives the protein CSASSPPGTGSNYGYTF.

The chain carries TRBV4-2 and TRBJ2-3; the match to TRBD2 covers 15 bases. This CDR3 has 18 amino acids. V dropped 0 bases and J dropped 7; count of bases not matched to a gene: 8. CDR1 is LGHNA, CDR2 YNFKEQ, per germline. The chain's CDR3 is CASSQDRGLAGGIYTQYF. The CDR3 region has the DNA TGTGCCAGCAGCCAAGATAGGGGACTAGCGGGAGGAATATATACGCAGTATTTT.

This clonotype was detected a few times. The V and J genes are TRBV12-3 or TRBV12-4 and TRBJ2-4, with D tentatively TRBD1 (5 bases). Deletions cut 6 bases from V and 3 bases from J, with 12 bases between. The CDR3 sequence is 14 residues long. The CDR3 here is CASRSQGLKNIQYF. The CDR3 coding sequence is TGTGCCAGCAGATCCCAGGGTCTCAAAAACATTCAGTACTTC.

This clonotype was seen a handful of times. The chain carries TRBV6-5 and TRBJ2-7; a possible D gene is TRBD1 (6 bases). Per germline, CDR1 MNHEY and CDR2 SVGAGI. The CDR3 covers 18 residues. Between the trimmed V and J ends, which lost 0 bases and 1 base, there was a span of 19 bases. This CDR3 reads CASSYSRGRGRLSYEQYF. Written as DNA, the CDR3 is TGTGCCAGCAGTTACTCCAGGGGTCGGGGCCGGCTATCCTACGAGCAGTACTTC.

The chain couples TRBV14 to TRBJ1-1; D ambiguous. CDR3 length equals 12 residues. The germline CDR1 and CDR2 sequences are SGHDN and FVKESK. V lost 1 base and J 10 bases, leaving 10 bases between the germline ends. The CDR3 protein is CASSQGGRRAFF. The CDR3 DNA follows: TGTGCCAGCAGCCAAGGAGGGCGCCGAGCTTTCTTT.